This TCR delta chain was found in a study of gamma-delta T cells after stem cell transplantation. This clone was seen once. Other DNA variants within this sample encode the same CDR3. TCRdb re-called the RT-PCR reads via CATT. The profile covers about 2,600 delta-chain clones, with around 47% appearing a single time and 20% to 25% taken by the ten largest. The CDR3 has 20 amino acids. Germline loops: CDR1 GEAIGNYY, CDR2 EKD. Trimming took 0 bases from V and 13 from J; bases not matched to a gene: 26. The sequenced material came from gamma-delta T cells. The chain carries TRDV2 and TRDJ2; 9 bases map to TRDD3. The sequence was obtained from a human donor. It is not recorded whose cells these are; they may come from a transplant donor. Written as DNA, the CDR3 is TGTGCCTGTGACACCGTTAGAACTGGGGGAACCACTCCTTTGACAGCCCCACTCTTCTTT. This gives the protein CACDTVRTGGTTPLTAPLFF.